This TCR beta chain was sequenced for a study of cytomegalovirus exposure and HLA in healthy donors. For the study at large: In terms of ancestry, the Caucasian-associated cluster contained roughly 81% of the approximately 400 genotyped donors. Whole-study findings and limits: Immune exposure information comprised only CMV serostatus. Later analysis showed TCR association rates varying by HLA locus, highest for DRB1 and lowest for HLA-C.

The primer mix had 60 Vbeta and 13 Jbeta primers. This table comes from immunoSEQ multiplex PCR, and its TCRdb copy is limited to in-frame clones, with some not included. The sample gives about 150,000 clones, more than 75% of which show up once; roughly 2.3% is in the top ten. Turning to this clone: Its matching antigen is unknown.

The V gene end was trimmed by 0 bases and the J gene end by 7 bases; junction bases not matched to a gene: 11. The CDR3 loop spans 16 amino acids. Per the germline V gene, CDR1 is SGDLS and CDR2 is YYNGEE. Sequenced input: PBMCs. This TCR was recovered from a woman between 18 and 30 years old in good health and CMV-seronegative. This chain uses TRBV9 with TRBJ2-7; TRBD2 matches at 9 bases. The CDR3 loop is CASSVGETSGRWEQYF. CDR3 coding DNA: TGTGCCAGCAGCGTAGGTGAGACTAGCGGCCGGTGGGAGCAGTACTTC.